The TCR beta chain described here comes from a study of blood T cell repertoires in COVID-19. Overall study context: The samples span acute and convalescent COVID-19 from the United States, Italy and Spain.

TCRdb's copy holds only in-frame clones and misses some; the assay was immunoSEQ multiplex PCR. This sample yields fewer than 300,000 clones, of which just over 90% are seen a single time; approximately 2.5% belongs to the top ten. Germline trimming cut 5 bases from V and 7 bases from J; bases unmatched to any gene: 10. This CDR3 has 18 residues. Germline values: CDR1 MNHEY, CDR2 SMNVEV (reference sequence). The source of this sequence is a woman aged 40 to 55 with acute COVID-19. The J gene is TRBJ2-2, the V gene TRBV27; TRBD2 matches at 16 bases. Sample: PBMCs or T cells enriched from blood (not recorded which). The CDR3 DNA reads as TGTGCCAGCAGTCCGGGACTAGCGGGAGGGCCTCGGATCGGGGAGCTGTTTTTT. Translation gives CASSPGLAGGPRIGELFF.